The 7 T cell receptor beta chains below come from one sample, sequenced in a study of cytomegalovirus exposure and HLA in healthy donors. In the PCR, 60 Vbeta and 13 Jbeta primers were used. The repertoire was sequenced with immunoSEQ multiplex PCR; TCRdb's copy has only in-frame clones and lacks some. The sample lists 90,000 to 110,000 clones, about 83% seen once, with 5% to 6.5% in the top ten. The sample taken for sequencing was PBMCs. Receptor source: a man younger than 35 in good health and CMV-seronegative.

The rearrangement links TRBV28 to TRBJ2-1; D is possibly TRBD1 (6 bases). V lost 4 bases to trimming and J lost 0 bases, with 16 bases between them. This CDR3 contains 17 residues. Germline CDR1 MDHEN, CDR2 SYDVKM. CDR3 amino acids: CASSSWTAFSSYNEQFF. CDR3 in DNA: TGTGCCAGCAGTTCCTGGACAGCTTTTAGCTCCTACAATGAGCAGTTCTTC.

The chain recombines TRBV9 with TRBJ1-1; tentative D call: TRBD1 (6 bases). The germline V gene encodes CDR1 SGDLS and CDR2 YYNGEE. CDR3 length: 15 residues. Trimming shortened V by 2 bases and J by 0 bases, and 11 bases separated the two germline ends. The CDR3 DNA is TGTGCCAGCAGCGTCCAGGACAGAATGAACACTGAAGCTTTCTTT. Protein sequence: CASSVQDRMNTEAFF.

V gene TRBV7-3 combines with J gene TRBJ2-3, with 9 nucleotides matching TRBD2. Trimming removed 0 bases from V and 3 bases from J; junction bases left unmatched: 1. CDR1 is SGHTA, CDR2 FQGTGA, per germline. There are 15 residues in the CDR3. The CDR3 coding sequence is TGTGCCAGCAGCTTAACTAGCGGGAGTACAGATACGCAGTATTTT. It encodes CASSLTSGSTDTQYF.

The J gene is TRBJ2-7, the V gene TRBV10-1; perhaps TRBD2 as D (6 bases). Germline lookup yields CDR1 WNHNN and CDR2 SYGVQD (reference sequence). The CDR3 covers 14 residues. The ends were cut back, 5 bases at V and 2 bases at J, with 13 bases in the middle. As DNA, the CDR3 is TGCGCCAGCAGTACCGGCCGGGAGCCCTACGAGCAGTACTTC. Protein product: CASSTGREPYEQYF.

This clone was seen a few times. This same CDR3 is encoded by further DNA sequences in the sample. The chain joins TRBV7-9 to TRBJ1-1; TRBD1 aligns across 7 bases. The CDR3 is made up of 14 amino acids. The germline V gene encodes CDR1 SEHNR and CDR2 FQNEAQ (reference sequence). The ends lost 1 base at V and 4 bases at J; junction bases unmatched: 3. This chain's CDR3 is CASSLGQGVTEAFF. CDR3 nucleotides: TGTGCCAGCAGCTTAGGACAGGGAGTCACTGAAGCTTTCTTT.

CDR3 amino acids: CASSPLGGQVHQPQHF. The CDR3 DNA follows: TGTGCCAGCTCACCACTTGGAGGACAGGTCCATCAGCCCCAGCATTTT. The rearrangement joins TRBV18 to TRBJ1-5, with 7 positions matching TRBD1. V was pared by 1 base and J by 5 bases, with 8 bases of the junction left unmatched. Germline values: CDR1 KGHSH, CDR2 LQKENI. The CDR3 has 16 residues.

This clone was counted a single time. The chain combines TRBV13 with TRBJ2-5, with 10 positions matching TRBD2. In germline, CDR1 is PRHDT, CDR2 FYEKMQ (reference sequence). Germline trimming cut 4 bases from V and 4 bases from J; bases unmatched to any gene: 6. The CDR3 totals 15 residues. In DNA form, the CDR3 reads TGTGCCAGCAGCTCCCCTAGCGGGAGAGGAGAGACCCAGTACTTC. This sequence encodes CASSSPSGRGETQYF.